This T cell receptor beta chain came from a study of technical replicates of blood from several donors. On this clone itself: Additional DNA sequences in this sample encode the identical CDR3.

Profiled with immunoSEQ multiplex PCR; TCRdb holds only in-frame clones, not every one. This table has around 67,000 clones, 80% to 95% appearing once. The sequenced sample was T cells isolated from PBMCs. The receptor was isolated from a human donor in good health.

CDR3 loop: CASSLTGGYEQYF. As DNA, the CDR3 is TGTGCCAGCAGCTTAACGGGGGGCTACGAGCAGTACTTC. The rearrangement links TRBV7-3 to TRBJ2-7; tentatively, D is TRBD2 (6 bases). The CDR3 has 13 amino acids. The germline V gene has CDR1 SGHTA and CDR2 FQGTGA. Trimming removed 0 bases at V and 3 bases at J, with 6 bases between.